This passage covers 23 T cell receptor beta chains from one sample sequenced in a study of graft-versus-host responses after intestinal transplantation. No antigens are known for them. Assay: immunoSEQ multiplex PCR; the TCRdb copy retains only in-frame clones and omits some. The table shows around 100,000 clones, with about 88% occurring only once. The sample consisted of unstimulated CD4+ T cells sorted from spleen or lymph node cells, taken before transplant. The origin of the receptors is a human donor who was the organ donor for an intestinal transplant.

This clone was found a few times. The rearrangement joins TRBV7-7 to TRBJ1-1; D uncertain. CDR1 SSHAT and CDR2 FNYEAQ come from the germline V gene (reference sequence). The CDR3 is 13 residues long. Deletions cut 3 bases from V and 1 base from J, with 6 bases between. This chain's CDR3 is CASSLRANTEAFF. As DNA, the CDR3 is TGTGCCAGCAGCTTGAGAGCGAACACTGAAGCTTTCTTT.

J is TRBJ1-2 and V is TRBV19; a weak D match, TRBD1 (5 bases). V was shortened by 3 bases and J by 8 bases, with 10 bases between the two germline ends. CDR1 LNHDA and CDR2 SQIVND come from the germline V gene (reference sequence). This CDR3 contains 12 residues. DNA for the CDR3: TGTGCCAGTAGTATCCCAGGGAAAGGCTACACCTTC. It yields the protein CASSIPGKGYTF.

Here the CDR3 DNA reads TGTGCCAGTAGTCTTCTAATAGGGAACACTGAAGCTTTCTTT. Protein product: CASSLLIGNTEAFF. The chain couples TRBV19 to TRBJ1-1; D is unclear. V was shortened by 5 bases and J by 1 base, with 11 bases between the two germline ends. The CDR3 spans 14 residues. The germline CDR1 and CDR2 sequences are LNHDA and SQIVND (reference sequence). The full variable domain, with the rest looked up from reference TRBV19 and TRBJ1-1, is DGGITQSPKYLFRKEGQNVTLSCEQNLNHDAMYWYRQDPGQGLRLIYYSQIVNDFQKGDIAEGYSVSREKKESFPLTVTSAQKNPTAFYLCASSLLIGNTEAFFGQGTRLTVV.

The chain joins TRBV21-1 to TRBJ1-6. TRBV21-1 is given as a pseudogene. This CDR3 comprises 16 residues. As DNA, the CDR3 is TGTGCCATTCCCAACTGGATTTGGACCCTAAATTCACCCCTCCACTTT. This gives the protein CAIPNWIWTLNSPLHF.

The table lists this clone with a count of one. This chain links TRBV9 with TRBJ2-2; TRBD1 matches 10 bases. This CDR3 contains 17 residues. The germline V gene has CDR1 SGDLS and CDR2 YYNGEE. V dropped 0 bases and J dropped 4; count of bases not matched to a gene: 6. The CDR3 DNA follows: TGTGCCAGCAGCGTAGCAGGGACAGGGGTTGCCACCGGGGAGCTGTTTTTT. Its translation: CASSVAGTGVATGELFF.

V gene TRBV28 combines with J gene TRBJ1-1; D gene unclear. Between the trimmed V and J ends, which lost 6 bases and 1 base, there was a span of 9 bases. The CDR3 runs 13 residues. The germline V gene has CDR1 MDHEN and CDR2 SYDVKM. The CDR3 nucleotides read TGTGCCAGCAGGCGAGGAGGGAACACTGAAGCTTTCTTT. This translates into CASRRGGNTEAFF.

This chain joins TRBV11-2 and TRBJ2-7, with D perhaps matching TRBD1 or TRBD2 (6 bases each). Germline lookup yields CDR1 SGHAT and CDR2 FQNNGV. The length of the CDR3 is 13 residues. Trimming removed 1 base from V and 7 bases from J, with 11 bases in between. The chain's CDR3 is CASSLGQAGEQYF. CDR3 DNA sequence: TGTGCCAGCAGCTTAGGACAGGCGGGGGAGCAGTACTTC.

The rearrangement joins TRBV6-5 to TRBJ1-5; tentative D call: TRBD1 (5 bases). This CDR3 contains 13 residues. Trimming shortened V by 2 bases and J by 7 bases, and 9 bases separated the two germline ends. The germline V gene has CDR1 MNHEY and CDR2 SVGAGI. The DNA of the CDR3 is TGTGCCAGCAGTTACAGCAGGGCACAGCCCCAGCATTTT. It translates to CASSYSRAQPQHF.

The V and J genes are TRBV5-4 and TRBJ1-4; tentatively, D is TRBD1 (5 bases). Germline values: CDR1 SGHNT, CDR2 YYREEE (reference sequence). V was clipped by 2 bases and J by 5 bases, with 13 bases between them. The CDR3 contains 15 residues. The CDR3 DNA reads TGTGCCAGCAGCTTAAGAGGAGGGGCCAATGAAAAACTGTTTTTT. Residues: CASSLRGGANEKLFF.

In this sample, this clone turned up once. The chain recombines TRBV5-6 with TRBJ1-6, with TRBD1 identical over 8 bases. Germline CDR1 SGHDT, CDR2 YYEEEE. V lost 1 base and J lost 3; bases outside the gene matches: 0. There are 15 residues in the CDR3. As DNA, the CDR3 is TGTGCCAGCAGCTTGACAGGGGGCTATAATTCACCCCTCCACTTT. Protein product: CASSLTGGYNSPLHF.

V gene TRBV7-9 combines with J gene TRBJ2-7; weak D call: TRBD1 (5 bases). Trimming shortened V by 5 bases and J by 5 bases, and 22 bases separated the two germline ends. The CDR3 has 16 residues. CDR1 SEHNR and CDR2 FQNEAQ come from the germline V gene (reference sequence). CDR3 DNA: TGTGCCAGCAGCCCCCAGGGAAGGGGAATCGCCCACGAGCAGTACTTC. It is translated as CASSPQGRGIAHEQYF.

The count of this clone is one. V usage is TRBV5-6 and J usage is TRBJ2-6; D unclear. The CDR3 has 14 residues. Germline CDR1 reads SGHDT; CDR2 reads YYEEEE. V was cut by 5 bases and J by 4 bases, with 10 bases left in between. CDR3 loop: CASRWLEGANVLTF. CDR3 in DNA: TGTGCCAGCAGGTGGCTTGAGGGGGCCAACGTCCTGACTTTC.

This chain uses TRBV11-3 with TRBJ1-4; 7 nucleotides line up with TRBD1. Germline V gene data show CDR1 as SGHNT and CDR2 as YENEEA. The CDR3 extends over 18 amino acids. With 4 bases clipped from V and 0 bases from J, the junction kept 11 bases outside the gene matches. CDR3 in amino acids: CASSSTSGTETTNEKLFF. As DNA, the CDR3 is TGTGCCAGCAGCTCTACATCCGGGACAGAAACAACTAATGAAAAACTGTTTTTT.

The chain employs TRBV9 and TRBJ2-1; 7 bases fit TRBD2. The CDR3 totals 15 residues. Germline loops: CDR1 SGDLS, CDR2 YYNGEE. V gave up 4 bases and J gave up 0 bases; unmatched junction bases: 4. The CDR3 protein is CASSSGGSSYNEQFF. In DNA form, the CDR3 reads TGTGCCAGCAGCTCGGGGGGAAGCTCCTACAATGAGCAGTTCTTC.

Only one count was recorded for this clone. The chain links TRBV2 to TRBJ2-2; D possibly corresponds to TRBD1 (6 bases). V shed 6 bases and J shed 6 bases, with 11 bases lying between them. The CDR3 loop spans 13 amino acids. Germline CDR1 is SNHLY and CDR2 is FYNNEI. CDR3 bases: TGTGCCAGCAGGGCAGGGGAGCCCGGGGAGCTGTTTTTT. It specifies CASRAGEPGELFF.

This clone was seen once. The CDR3 coding sequence is TGTGCCAGCAGCGCAGGGGGCGCGAACTCTGGAAACACCATATATTTT. The encoded protein is CASSAGGANSGNTIYF. The V gene is TRBV28, the J gene TRBJ1-3, with TRBD1 matching 8 bases. Per germline, CDR1 MDHEN and CDR2 SYDVKM. After removal of 6 bases from V and 0 bases from J, the junction contained 7 bases not matched to a gene. The CDR3 consists of 16 residues.

The rearrangement joins TRBV6-5 to TRBJ1-2; perhaps TRBD1 as D (6 bases). CDR3 size: 15 residues. Germline V gives CDR1 MNHEY, CDR2 SVGAGI. The V end lost 7 bases, the J end lost 4 bases, and 19 bases lay between the germline ends. As DNA, the CDR3 is TGTGCCAGCACCCGGCGAGGGGGGGGTGGCTATGGCTACACCTTC. It codes for CASTRRGGGGYGYTF.

CDR3 protein: CASSRTGALAGNTIYF. DNA for the CDR3: TGTGCCAGCAGCCGCACAGGGGCTCTTGCTGGAAACACCATATATTTT. The J gene is TRBJ1-3, the V gene TRBV11-2; TRBD1 aligns across 7 bases. The J segment lost 2 bases and the V segment lost 5 bases, leaving 9 bases of the junction unmatched. Looked up from germline, CDR1 is SGHAT and CDR2 is FQNNGV. This CDR3 has 16 amino acids.

The V call is TRBV30, the J call TRBJ2-6; 7 nucleotides agree with TRBD1. The germline gives CDR1 GTSNPN, CDR2 SVGIG (reference sequence). The CDR3 has 17 residues. V lost 2 bases and J lost 0; bases outside the gene matches: 7. CDR3: CAWSPGQAVSGANVLTF. The DNA for the CDR3 is TGTGCCTGGAGTCCAGGACAGGCCGTCTCTGGGGCCAACGTCCTGACTTTC. The full variable domain, with the rest looked up from reference TRBV30 and TRBJ2-6, is SQTIHQWPATLVQPVGSPLSLECTVEGTSNPNLYWYRQAAGRGLQLLFYSVGIGQISSEVPQNLSASRPQDRQFILSSKKLLLSDSGFYLCAWSPGQAVSGANVLTFGAGSRLTVL.

V is TRBV19 and J is TRBJ1-5; D gene uncertain. The V end was cut by 8 bases, the J end by 7 bases, with 12 bases between. This CDR3 has 12 residues. Germline CDR1 and CDR2: LNHDA and SQIVND (reference sequence). CDR3 in amino acids: CASSSLGQPQHF. The CDR3 nucleotides read TGTGCCAGTTCCTCCCTAGGGCAGCCCCAGCATTTT.

The chain employs TRBV5-1 and TRBJ2-2, with D possibly TRBD2 on 7 matching bases. The CDR3 is made up of 17 amino acids. Germline V lookup: CDR1 SGHRS, CDR2 YFSETQ. V lost 3 bases to trimming and J lost 2 bases, with 17 bases between them. Here the CDR3 DNA reads TGCGCCAGCAGCTCCGAATACGGCGGGGGCAACACCGGGGAGCTGTTTTTT. It is translated as CASSSEYGGGNTGELFF.

The chain's CDR3 is CASSRDSLATDTQYF. CDR3 bases: TGCGCCAGCAGTCGGGACAGCCTAGCCACAGATACGCAGTATTTT. The chain has TRBV10-1 and TRBJ2-3; TRBD1 matches 7 bases. V shed 5 bases, J shed 2 bases, and the junction held 7 bases outside the gene matches. Germline CDR1 reads WNHNN; CDR2 reads SYGVQD (reference sequence). The CDR3 loop spans 15 amino acids.

This sequence joins TRBV27 and TRBJ2-5; a possible D gene is TRBD2 (6 bases). The CDR3 has 14 residues. CDR1 MNHEY and CDR2 SMNVEV come from the germline V gene (reference sequence). The CDR3 region is CSTWGLRPGETQYF. The CDR3 DNA follows: TGTTCAACTTGGGGACTGCGGCCGGGAGAGACCCAGTACTTC.